The clone carrying this T cell receptor beta chain was observed once. What it binds is not known. Using a J-beta primer mix together with a sample-barcoded 5' primer, a second PCR was run for roughly 6 to 12 cycles. TCRdb recomputed calls from the 5' RACE reads with MiXCR, one row per CDR3 protein. The data hold under 2,000,000 distinct CDR3 sequences, with 40% to 55% observed a single time. The V end was cut by 1 base, the J end by 1 base, with 10 bases between. Per germline, CDR1 SGHTA and CDR2 FQGNSA. The CDR3 spans 16 residues. This specimen comes from a study of blood T cells in healthy people across ages. Study-level results: Roughly linearly, TCR beta diversity per million T cells fell as age increased. Percentage of naive T cells showed a strong correlation with TCR beta diversity.

Ranging in age from roughly 6 to 90, the donors were healthy Caucasian individuals from Russia. Peripheral blood samples of 9 to 10 milliliters were drawn from each donor. The source is a woman in her thirties or forties in good health. The chain recombines TRBV7-2 with TRBJ2-2; no clear D gene. Input material: blood. The CDR3 nucleotides read TGTGCCAGCAGCTTAGGGCAGAACCTGAACACCGGGGAGCTGTTTTTT. It codes for CASSLGQNLNTGELFF.